This TCR beta chain came from a study of Ad26.COV2.S vaccination and SARS-CoV-2 variants. Across the whole study: Donor was one of the participants in the Ad26.COV2.S arm of the COV1001 trial.

The repertoire was sequenced with immunoSEQ multiplex PCR; TCRdb's copy has only in-frame clones and lacks some. The table lists some 520,000 clones, around 85% of them singletons. Whole-study findings and limits: Marked by substantial breadth, spike-specific CD8+ and CD4+ T cell responses were reportedly seen after vaccination.

As regards this clone: Its cognate antigen is unknown.

CDR1 is SGHNT, CDR2 YYREEE, per germline (reference sequence). With V trimmed by 4 bases and J by 5 bases, 4 bases remained unmatched. The CDR3 length is 13 residues. Treatment meaning: 15 to 20 received Ad26.COV2.S at low or high dose, single or two shots; about 5 received placebo; per-sample allocation not given. Sampling happened 63 days after the first vaccine or placebo injection. This specimen was peripheral blood, taken in a trial of Ad26.COV2.S vaccine versus placebo. This receptor was taken from a person aged 18 to 65 who received the Ad26.COV2.S COVID-19 vaccine or a placebo. The chain carries TRBV5-4 and TRBJ2-3; TRBD2 agrees at 7 bases. The CDR3 sequence is CASSPGLEDTQYF. In nucleotides, the CDR3 is TGTGCCAGCAGCCCCGGACTAGAAGATACGCAGTATTTT.